This T cell receptor (beta chain) emerged from a study of sequential checkpoint blockade in melanoma. Background on the study: Both treatment sequences were followed by maintenance nivolumab.

As to treatment: randomized to nivolumab then ipilimumab (arm A) or the reverse (arm B). None of the patients previously received DNA-damaging chemotherapy. Live CD3+CD8+ CD19− CD56− cells were sorted from PBMCs. Libraries were prepared by immunoSEQ multiplex PCR; TCRdb keeps only in-frame clonotypes and omits some of them. The sample has over 10,000 clones, over 70% seen once. Only one count was recorded for this clone. Germline is not matched at one junction end, which may reflect a read error. CDR1 is MGHDK and CDR2 is SYGVNS in the germline V gene. The CDR3 consists of 17 residues. Specimen: CD8+ T cells sorted from blood (inferred from file names), collected from a patient given nivolumab and ipilimumab in sequence. The chain couples TRBV25-1 to TRBJ1-1; D may be TRBD1 (6 bases). This clonotype was sampled from a human donor with melanoma. The CDR3 spells CANSSHPRGGENTEAFF. The CDR3 DNA is TGTGCCAACAGTTCCCATCCAAGAGGGGGGGAGAACACTGAAGCTTTCTTT.